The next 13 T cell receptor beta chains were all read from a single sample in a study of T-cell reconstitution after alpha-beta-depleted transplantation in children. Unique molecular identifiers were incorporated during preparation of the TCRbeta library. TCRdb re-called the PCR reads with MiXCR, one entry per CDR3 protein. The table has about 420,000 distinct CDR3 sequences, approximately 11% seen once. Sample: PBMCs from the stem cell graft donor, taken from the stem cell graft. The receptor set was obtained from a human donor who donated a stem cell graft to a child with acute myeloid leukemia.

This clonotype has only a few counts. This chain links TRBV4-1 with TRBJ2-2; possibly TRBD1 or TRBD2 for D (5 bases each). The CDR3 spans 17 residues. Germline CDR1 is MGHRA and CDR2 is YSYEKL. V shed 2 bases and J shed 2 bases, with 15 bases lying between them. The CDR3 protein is CASSQSSGTANTGELFF. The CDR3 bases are TGCGCCAGCAGCCAATCGTCCGGGACCGCCAACACCGGGGAGCTGTTTTTT.

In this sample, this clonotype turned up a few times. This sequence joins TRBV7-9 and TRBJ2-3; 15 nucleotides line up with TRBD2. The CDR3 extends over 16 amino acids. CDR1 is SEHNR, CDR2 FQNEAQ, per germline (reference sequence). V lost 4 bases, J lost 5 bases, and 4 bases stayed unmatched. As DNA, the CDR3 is TGTGCCAGCAGCTGGCGGACTAGCGGGAGGGAAGATACGCAGTATTTT. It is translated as CASSWRTSGREDTQYF.

In DNA form, the CDR3 reads TGTGCCAGCTCCCCTTTAGGGAAGACCCAGTACTTC. It specifies CASSPLGKTQYF. This chain connects TRBV27 to TRBJ2-5; D gene unclear. The V and J ends lost 8 bases and 6 bases respectively, with 13 bases between them. Germline lookup yields CDR1 MNHEY and CDR2 SMNVEV (reference sequence). The CDR3 has 12 amino acids.

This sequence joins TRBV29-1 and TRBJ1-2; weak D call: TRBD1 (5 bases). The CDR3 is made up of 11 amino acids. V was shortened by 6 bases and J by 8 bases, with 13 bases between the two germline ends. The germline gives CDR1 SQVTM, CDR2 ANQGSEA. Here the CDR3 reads CSVESGTGYTF. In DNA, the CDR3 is TGCAGCGTGGAATCCGGGACCGGCTACACCTTC. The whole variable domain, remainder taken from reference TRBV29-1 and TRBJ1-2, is SAVISQKPSRDICQRGTSLTIQCQVDSQVTMMFWYRQQPGQSLTLIATANQGSEATYESGFVIDKFPISRPNLTFSTLTVSNMSPEDSSIYLCSVESGTGYTFGSGTRLTVV.

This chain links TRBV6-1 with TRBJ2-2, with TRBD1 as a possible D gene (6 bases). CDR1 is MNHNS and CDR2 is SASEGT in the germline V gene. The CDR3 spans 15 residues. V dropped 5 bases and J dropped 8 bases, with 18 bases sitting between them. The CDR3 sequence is CASSPRTEAMGELFF. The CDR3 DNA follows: TGTGCCAGCAGTCCCCGGACAGAGGCCATGGGGGAGCTGTTTTTT.

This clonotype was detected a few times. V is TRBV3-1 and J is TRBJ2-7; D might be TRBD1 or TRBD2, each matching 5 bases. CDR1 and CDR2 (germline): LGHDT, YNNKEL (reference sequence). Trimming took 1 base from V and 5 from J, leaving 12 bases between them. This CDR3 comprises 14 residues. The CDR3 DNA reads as TGTGCCAGCAGCCAAGTGACGGGGCAGAACGAGCAGTACTTC. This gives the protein CASSQVTGQNEQYF.

Written as DNA, the CDR3 is TGTGCCAGCAGATGGACTAGCGAAGTTACAGATACGCAGTATTTT. Protein sequence: CASRWTSEVTDTQYF. The rearrangement uses TRBV7-9 and TRBJ2-3; 9 bases are shared with TRBD2. J was trimmed by 3 bases and V by 6 bases; bases with no gene match: 7. CDR1 is SEHNR, CDR2 FQNEAQ, per germline (reference sequence). The CDR3 is made up of 15 amino acids.

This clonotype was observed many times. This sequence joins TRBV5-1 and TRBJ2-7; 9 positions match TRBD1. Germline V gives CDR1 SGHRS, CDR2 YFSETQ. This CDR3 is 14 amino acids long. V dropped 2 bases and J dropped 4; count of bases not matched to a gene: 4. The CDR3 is CASSLSGTGYEQYF. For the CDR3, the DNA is TGCGCCAGCAGCTTATCCGGGACAGGGTACGAGCAGTACTTC.

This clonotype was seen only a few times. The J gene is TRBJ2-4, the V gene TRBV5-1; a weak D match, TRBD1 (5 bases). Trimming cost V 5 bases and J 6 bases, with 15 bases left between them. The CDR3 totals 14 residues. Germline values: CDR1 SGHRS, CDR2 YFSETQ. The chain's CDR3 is CASSYRQMPNIQYF. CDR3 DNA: TGCGCCAGCAGTTATAGACAGATGCCAAACATTCAGTACTTC.

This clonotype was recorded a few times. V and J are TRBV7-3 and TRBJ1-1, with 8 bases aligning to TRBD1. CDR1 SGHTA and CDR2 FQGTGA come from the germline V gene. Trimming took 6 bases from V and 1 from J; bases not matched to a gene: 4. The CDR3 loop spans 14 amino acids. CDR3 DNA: TGTGCCAGCAGTAGGGACAGGAGGAACACTGAAGCTTTCTTT. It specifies CASSRDRRNTEAFF.

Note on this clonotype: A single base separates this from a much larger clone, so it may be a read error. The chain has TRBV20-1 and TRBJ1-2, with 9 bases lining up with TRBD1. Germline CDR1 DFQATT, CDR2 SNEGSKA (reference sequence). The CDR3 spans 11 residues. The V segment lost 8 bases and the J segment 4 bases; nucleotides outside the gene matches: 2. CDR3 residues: CSLTGGYGYTF. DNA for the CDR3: TGCAGTCTGACAGGGGGCTATGGCTACACCTTC.

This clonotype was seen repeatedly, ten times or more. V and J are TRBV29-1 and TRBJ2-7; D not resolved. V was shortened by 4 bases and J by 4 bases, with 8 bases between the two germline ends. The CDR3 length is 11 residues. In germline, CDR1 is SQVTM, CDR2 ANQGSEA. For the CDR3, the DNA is TGCAGCGTTGGTTCGGTGTACGAGCAGTACTTC. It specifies CSVGSVYEQYF.

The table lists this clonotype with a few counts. The CDR3 loop is CASSTRDGSTDTQYF. The CDR3 coding sequence is TGTGCCAGCAGCACCCGGGACGGTAGCACAGATACGCAGTATTTT. The V and J genes are TRBV3-1 and TRBJ2-3; D possibly uses TRBD1 or TRBD2 (5 bases each). Germline-derived CDR1 and CDR2 are LGHDT and YNNKEL (reference sequence). V was trimmed by 5 bases and J by 0 bases, leaving 12 bases between them. There are 15 residues in the CDR3.